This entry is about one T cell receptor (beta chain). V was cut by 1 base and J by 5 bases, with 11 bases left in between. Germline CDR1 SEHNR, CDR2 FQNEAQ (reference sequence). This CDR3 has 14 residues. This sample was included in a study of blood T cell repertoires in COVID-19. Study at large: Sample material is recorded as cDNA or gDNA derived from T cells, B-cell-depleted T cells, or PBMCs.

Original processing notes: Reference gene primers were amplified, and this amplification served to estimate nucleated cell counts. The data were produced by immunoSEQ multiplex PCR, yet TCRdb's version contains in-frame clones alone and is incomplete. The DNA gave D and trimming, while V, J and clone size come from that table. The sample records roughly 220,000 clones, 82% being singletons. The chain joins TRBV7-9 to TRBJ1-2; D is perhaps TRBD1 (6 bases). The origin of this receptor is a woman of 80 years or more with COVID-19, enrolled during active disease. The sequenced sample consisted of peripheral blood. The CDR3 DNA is TGTGCCAGCAGCTTAGTAGACAGGACGTATGGCTACACCTTC. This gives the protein CASSLVDRTYGYTF.